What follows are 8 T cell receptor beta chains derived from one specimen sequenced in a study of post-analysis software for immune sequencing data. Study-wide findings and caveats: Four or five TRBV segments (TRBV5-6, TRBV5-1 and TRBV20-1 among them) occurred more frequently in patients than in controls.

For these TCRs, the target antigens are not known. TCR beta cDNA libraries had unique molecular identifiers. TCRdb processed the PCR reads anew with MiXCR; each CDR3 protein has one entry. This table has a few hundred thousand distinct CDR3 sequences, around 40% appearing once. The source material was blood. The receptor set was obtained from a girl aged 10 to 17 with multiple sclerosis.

CDR3 sequence (DNA): TGTGCCAGCAGCTTAGGGACGCCAGAGCAGTACTTC. Its protein is CASSLGTPEQYF. The rearrangement links TRBV7-3 to TRBJ2-7; D could derive from TRBD1 or TRBD2 (5 bases each). This CDR3 has 12 residues. CDR1 and CDR2 from the germline V gene are SGHTA and FQGTGA. V lost 2 bases, J lost 7 bases, and 9 bases lay in between.

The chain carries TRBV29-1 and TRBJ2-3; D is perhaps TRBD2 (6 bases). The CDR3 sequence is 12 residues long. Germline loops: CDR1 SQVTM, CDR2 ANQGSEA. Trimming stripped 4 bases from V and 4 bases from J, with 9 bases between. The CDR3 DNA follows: TGCAGCGTTGTGAGCGGGTCAGATACGCAGTATTTT. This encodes CSVVSGSDTQYF.

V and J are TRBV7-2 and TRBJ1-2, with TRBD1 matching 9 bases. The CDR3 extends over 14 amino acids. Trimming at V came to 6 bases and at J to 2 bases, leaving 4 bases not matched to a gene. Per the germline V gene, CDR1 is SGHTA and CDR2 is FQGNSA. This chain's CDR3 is CASRLTGGNYGYTF. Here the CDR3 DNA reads TGTGCCAGCAGATTGACAGGGGGGAACTATGGCTACACCTTC.

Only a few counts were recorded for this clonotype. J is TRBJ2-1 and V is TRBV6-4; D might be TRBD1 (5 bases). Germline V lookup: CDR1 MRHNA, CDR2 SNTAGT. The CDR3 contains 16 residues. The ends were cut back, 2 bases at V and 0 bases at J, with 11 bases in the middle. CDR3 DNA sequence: TGTGCCAGCAGTGACATGTCTACAGGCTCCTACAATGAGCAGTTCTTC. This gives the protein CASSDMSTGSYNEQFF.

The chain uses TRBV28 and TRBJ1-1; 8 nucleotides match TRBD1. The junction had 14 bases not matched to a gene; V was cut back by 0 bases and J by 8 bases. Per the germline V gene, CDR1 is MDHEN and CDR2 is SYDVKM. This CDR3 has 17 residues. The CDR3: CASSLWRTGSPFLEAFF. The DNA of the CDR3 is TGTGCCAGCAGTTTATGGCGGACAGGGTCACCTTTTCTGGAAGCTTTCTTT. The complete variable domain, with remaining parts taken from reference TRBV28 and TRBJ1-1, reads DVKVTQSSRYLVKRTGEKVFLECVQDMDHENMFWYRQDPGLGLRLIYFSYDVKMKEKGDIPEGYSVSREKKERFSLILESASTNQTSMYLCASSLWRTGSPFLEAFFGQGTRLTVV.

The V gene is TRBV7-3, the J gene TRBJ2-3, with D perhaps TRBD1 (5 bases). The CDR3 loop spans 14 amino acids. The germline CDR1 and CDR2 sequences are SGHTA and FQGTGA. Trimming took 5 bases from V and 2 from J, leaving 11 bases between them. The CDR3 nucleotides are TGTGCCAGCAGCCACAGGACCAACACAGATACGCAGTATTTT. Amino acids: CASSHRTNTDTQYF.

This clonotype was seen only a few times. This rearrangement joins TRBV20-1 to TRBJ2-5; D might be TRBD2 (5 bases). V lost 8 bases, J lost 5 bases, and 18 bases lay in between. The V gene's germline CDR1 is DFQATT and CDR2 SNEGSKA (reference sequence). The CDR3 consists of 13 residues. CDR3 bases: TGCAGTTGCATCAGGACGGGCGGGGAGACCCAGTACTTC. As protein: CSCIRTGGETQYF.

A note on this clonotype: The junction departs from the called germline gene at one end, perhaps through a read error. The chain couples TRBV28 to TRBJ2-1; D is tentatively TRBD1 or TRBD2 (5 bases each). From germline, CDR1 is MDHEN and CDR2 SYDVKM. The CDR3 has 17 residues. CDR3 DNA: TGTGCCAGCACTGGTGCCGGGACCCCAAGCTCCCACAATGAGCAGTTCTTC. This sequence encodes CASTGAGTPSSHNEQFF.